These 4 T cell receptor beta chains were all obtained from the same sample, sequenced in a study of post-analysis software for immune sequencing data. Researchers reported that TCR beta cDNA libraries carried unique molecular identifiers. TCRdb called the PCR reads again in MiXCR, with one record for every CDR3 protein. The top ten hold roughly 13% of the sample, which has about 400,000 distinct CDR3 sequences, approximately 38% seen once. Whole-study results and caveats: Comparison of patients with controls showed 4 to 6 TRBV segments more frequent in patients, TRBV5-6, TRBV5-1 and TRBV20-1 among them.

For these receptors, no antigen is known. The sample comprised blood. These receptors were taken from a girl aged 5-17 years with multiple sclerosis.

This clonotype was counted a few times. V gene TRBV19 combines with J gene TRBJ1-5, with unresolved D. Trimming pared 2 bases from V and 7 bases from J, leaving 6 bases between. The germline gives CDR1 LNHDA, CDR2 SQIVND (reference sequence). The CDR3 has 12 residues. The CDR3 is CASSIPRQPQHF. In DNA, the CDR3 is TGTGCCAGTAGTATACCCCGACAGCCCCAGCATTTT.

This clonotype has only a few counts. The V and J genes are TRBV9 and TRBJ2-1; possible D gene TRBD1, 5 bases. Germline CDR1 is SGDLS and CDR2 is YYNGEE. The CDR3 spans 15 residues. Trimming removed 4 bases from V and 2 bases from J, with 13 bases in between. The CDR3 DNA reads TGTGCCAGCAGCTCCCGCAGGGCGGCCTACAATGAGCAGTTCTTC. Amino acids: CASSSRRAAYNEQFF.

The V and J genes are TRBV12-3 or TRBV12-4 and TRBJ1-6; tentatively, D is TRBD1 (6 bases). Trimming took 5 bases from V and 7 from J, leaving 12 bases between them. The CDR3 spans 14 residues. The CDR3 nucleotides are TGTGCCAGCAGTCCGGACAGAAAGAATTCACCCCTCCACTTT. It codes for CASSPDRKNSPLHF.

This clonotype was counted between two and nine times. The chain recombines TRBV4-3 with TRBJ1-1; D remains unclear. The CDR3 length is 16 residues. Germline-derived CDR1 and CDR2 are LGHNA and YSLEER. Trimming pared 0 bases from V and 0 bases from J, leaving 11 bases between. This chain's CDR3 is CASSQDWVTMNTEAFF. In DNA, the CDR3 is TGCGCCAGCAGCCAAGATTGGGTCACCATGAACACTGAAGCTTTCTTT.